This is a list of T cell receptor beta chains from one sample in a study of response to subunit inactivated influenza vaccine. TCRdb reprocessed the RT-PCR reads via MiXCR and lists one record per CDR3 protein. The data show roughly 700,000 distinct CDR3 sequences, around a sixth seen once. The sample consisted of PBMCs from blood, taken 12 days after vaccination. Receptors were obtained from a man in his forties or fifties who received an inactivated influenza vaccine. The CDR3 runs from the conserved cysteine through the conserved F or W. The D gene is left open where the match is weak. Some rows mark clone size as missing; the rest say once, few, many or name a class of expanded clone.

clone_size	v_call	d_call	j_call	cdr3_nt	cdr3_aa
few	TRBV7-9	.	TRBJ2-7	TGTGCCAGCAGCTTCGGTCAGGGAAGAAGAGACGAGCAGTACTTC	CASSFGQGRRDEQYF
.	TRBV5-1	.	TRBJ1-1	TGCGCCAGCAGCTTGGCCGCGGGGCGGATGAACACTGAAGCTTTCTTT	CASSLAAGRMNTEAFF
.	TRBV6-5	.	TRBJ1-2	TGTGCCAGCAGTTACTCGACACGGGGGGTCGATGGCTACACCTTC	CASSYSTRGVDGYTF
few	TRBV28	TRBD2	TRBJ2-3	TGTGCCAGCAGTTCGGGTTGGACTAGCGGGAAGACAGATACGCAGTATTTT	CASSSGWTSGKTDTQYF
many	TRBV4-2	TRBD1	TRBJ2-1	TGTGCCAGCAGCCAAAGCCACCGGGACAGAGCCTACAATGAGCAGTTCTTC	CASSQSHRDRAYNEQFF
many	TRBV24-1	.	TRBJ2-3	TGTGCCACCAGTGATCCGGGACAATTTGGAGATACGCAGTATTTT	CATSDPGQFGDTQYF
few	TRBV18	.	TRBJ1-1	TGTGCCAGCTCACCCACCTCCGGGGGAGTGGCTTTCTTT	CASSPTSGGVAFF
.	TRBV7-9	.	TRBJ1-4	TGTGCCAGCAGCTTACAGGGTGGCGCAACTAATGAAAAACTGTTTTTT	CASSLQGGATNEKLFF
.	TRBV7-6	TRBD1	TRBJ2-7	TGTGCCAGCAGCTTAAGGGGACAGGGATTCCCCTACGAGCAGTACTTC	CASSLRGQGFPYEQYF
few	TRBV7-9	.	TRBJ1-1	TGTGCCAGCAGCTGGGCCCAGGGCACTGAAGCTTTCTTT	CASSWAQGTEAFF
.	TRBV6-2/TRBV6-3	TRBD2	TRBJ2-5	TGTGCCAGCAGGCAGGTAGCGGGGGTTTTACAAGAGACCCAGTACTTC	CASRQVAGVLQETQYF
.	TRBV10-3	.	TRBJ2-7	TGTGCCATCATTGGGAACTCCTACGAGCAGTACTTC	CAIIGNSYEQYF
few	TRBV5-1	.	TRBJ2-7	TGCGCCAGCAGCTTTTTACCGAGCTCCTACGAGCAGTACTTC	CASSFLPSSYEQYF
few	TRBV20-1	.	TRBJ2-5	TGCAGTGCTAGTCTTATAGAGACCCAGTACTTC	CSASLIETQYF
.	TRBV7-9	.	TRBJ2-4	TGTGCCAGCAGCTTGGGTGAAAAAAACATTCAGTACTTC	CASSLGEKNIQYF